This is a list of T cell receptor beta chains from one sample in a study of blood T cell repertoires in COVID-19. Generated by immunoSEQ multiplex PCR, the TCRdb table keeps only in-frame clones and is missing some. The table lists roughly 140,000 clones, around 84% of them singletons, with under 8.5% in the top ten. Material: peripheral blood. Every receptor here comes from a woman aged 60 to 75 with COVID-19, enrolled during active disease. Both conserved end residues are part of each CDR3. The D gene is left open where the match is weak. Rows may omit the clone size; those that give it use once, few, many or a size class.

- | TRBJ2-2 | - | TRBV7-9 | TGTGCCAGCAGGGACAGCAACACCGGGGAGCTGTTTTTT | CASRDSNTGELFF
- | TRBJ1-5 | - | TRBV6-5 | TGTGCCAGCAGTTACGAGATGGGGGCGTCTAATCAGCCCCAGCATTTT | CASSYEMGASNQPQHF
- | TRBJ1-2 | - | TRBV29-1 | TGCAGCGTTGAGGGCCGTTTGACGGGCTACACCTTC | CSVEGRLTGYTF
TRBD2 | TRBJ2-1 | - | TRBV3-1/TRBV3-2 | TGTGCCAGCAGCCACGGGACTAGCTACAATGAGCAGTTCTTC | CASSHGTSYNEQFF
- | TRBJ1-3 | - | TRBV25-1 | TGTGCCAGCCGACAGAGCTCTGGAAACACCATATATTTT | CASRQSSGNTIYF
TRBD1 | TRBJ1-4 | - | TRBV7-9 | TGTGCCAGCAGCTGGGACGGGACAGGGTTCGTTGGGGAACTGTTTTTT | CASSWDGTGFVGELFF
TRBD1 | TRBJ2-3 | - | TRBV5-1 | TGCGCCAGCAGCCCTACAGGGGTGACAGATACGCAGTATTTT | CASSPTGVTDTQYF
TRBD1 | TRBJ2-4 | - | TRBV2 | TGTGCCAGCAGAAGACAGGGGGCCAAAAACATTCAGTACTTC | CASRRQGAKNIQYF
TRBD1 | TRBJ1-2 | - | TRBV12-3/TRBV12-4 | TGTGCCAGCAGTTTGGGGGACAGGGTCTACACCTTC | CASSLGDRVYTF
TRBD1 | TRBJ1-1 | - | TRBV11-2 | TGTGCCAGCATCAGGGGGTATGGCACTGAAGCTTTCTTT | CASIRGYGTEAFF
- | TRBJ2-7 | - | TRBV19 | TGTGCCAGTAGACCCTTCGCGGGAGAAGGGGGAGAGCAGTACTTC | CASRPFAGEGGEQYF
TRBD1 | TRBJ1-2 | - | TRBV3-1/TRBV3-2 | TGTGCCAGCAGCCAAGGGACAGGGAACCATGGCTACACCTTC | CASSQGTGNHGYTF
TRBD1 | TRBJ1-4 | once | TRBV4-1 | TGCGCCAGCAGCCAACCGGACAGGGGGGCAACTAATGAAAAACTGTTTTTT | CASSQPDRGATNEKLFF
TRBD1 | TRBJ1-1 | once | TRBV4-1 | TGCGCCAGCAGCGATGGACAGGGAACAACTGAAGCTTTCTTT | CASSDGQGTTEAFF
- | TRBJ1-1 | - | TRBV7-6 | TGTGCCAGCAGCCGACCTGATGGGGGGAGCCAAATGAACACTGAAGCTTTCTTT | CASSRPDGGSQMNTEAFF
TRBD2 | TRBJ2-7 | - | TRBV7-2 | TGTGCCAGCAGCTCAAAGGGGACTAGCGGGAGGGCCAGGCAGTACTTC | CASSSKGTSGRARQYF
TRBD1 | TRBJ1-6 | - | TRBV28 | TGTGCCACCGGGCCAGGGGGATACAATTCACCCCTCCACTTT | CATGPGGYNSPLHF
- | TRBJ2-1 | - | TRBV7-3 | TGTGCCAGCAGCTTAACGGTTGTTAGATACAATGAGCAGTTCTTC | CASSLTVVRYNEQFF
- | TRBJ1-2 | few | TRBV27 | TGTGCCAGCAGCCCTCAGGGATATAGCTATGGCTACACCTTC | CASSPQGYSYGYTF
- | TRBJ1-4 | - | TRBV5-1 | TGCGCCAGCAGCTTGGGAGGGCAGTATAATGAAAAACTGTTTTTT | CASSLGGQYNEKLFF
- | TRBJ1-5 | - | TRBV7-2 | TGTGCCAGCAGCGTTGGGACTGCAAATCAGCCCCAGCATTTT | CASSVGTANQPQHF
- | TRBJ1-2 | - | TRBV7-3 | TGTGCCAGCAGCTTATCCGGAGGGGCCTATGGCTACACCTTC | CASSLSGGAYGYTF
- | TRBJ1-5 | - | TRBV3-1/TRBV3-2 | TGTGCCGGCAGCTATACAGCCAACCCGGTACAGCCCCAGCATTTT | CAGSYTANPVQPQHF
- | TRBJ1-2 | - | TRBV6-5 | TGTGCCAGCCAGTCAGGGGCGAGTTATGGCTACACCTTC | CASQSGASYGYTF
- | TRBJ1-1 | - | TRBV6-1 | TGTGCCAGCAGACCCTCGACGAGGTTCACTGAAGCTTTCTTT | CASRPSTRFTEAFF
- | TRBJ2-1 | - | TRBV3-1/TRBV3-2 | TGTGCCAGCGGGACTTACAATGAGCAGTTCTTC | CASGTYNEQFF
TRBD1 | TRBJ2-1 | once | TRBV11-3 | TGTGCCAGCAGCCCCCCGGACAGGGGGGACAATGAGCAGTTCTTC | CASSPPDRGDNEQFF
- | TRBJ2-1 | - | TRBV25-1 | TGTGCCAGCAGTGAAAAGGGGGCGGGGTTGCATGAGCAGTTCTTC | CASSEKGAGLHEQFF
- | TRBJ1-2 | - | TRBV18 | TGTGCCAGCTCACCGGGCAGGGGATCGCGGGGCTACACCTTC | CASSPGRGSRGYTF
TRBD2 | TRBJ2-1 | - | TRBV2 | TGTGGGGTGGGTGGTAGCGGGGTATACAATGAGCAGTTCTTC | CGVGGSGVYNEQFF
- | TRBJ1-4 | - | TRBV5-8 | TGTGCCAGCAGCTTTTATTCAACTAATGAAAAACTGTTTTTT | CASSFYSTNEKLFF
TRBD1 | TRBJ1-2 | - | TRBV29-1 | TGCAGCGTTCCGGGGCCCGGACAGGGGGGAGGCTACACCTTC | CSVPGPGQGGGYTF
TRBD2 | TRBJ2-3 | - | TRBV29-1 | TGCAGCGTCTCTAGCGGGGGGGTAGAAGATACGCAGTATTTT | CSVSSGGVEDTQYF
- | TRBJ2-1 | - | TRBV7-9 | TGTGCCAGCAGCTTACGTCGGTTGGACAATGAGCAGTTCTTC | CASSLRRLDNEQFF
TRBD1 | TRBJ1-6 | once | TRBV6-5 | TGTGCCAGCAGTTTTGACAGGGGGAGGTCACCCCTCCACTTT | CASSFDRGRSPLHF
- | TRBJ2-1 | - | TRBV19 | TGTGCCAGTAGTATCCCTGGGGGCCCCTACAATGAGCAGTTCTTC | CASSIPGGPYNEQFF
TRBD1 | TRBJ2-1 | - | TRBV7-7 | TGTGCCAGCAGCTTATCCCGGACAGGATACAATGAGCAGTTCTTC | CASSLSRTGYNEQFF
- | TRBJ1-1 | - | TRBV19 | TGTGCCAGTAGTATAGGGTCGGTACCGAACACTGAAGCTTTCTTT | CASSIGSVPNTEAFF
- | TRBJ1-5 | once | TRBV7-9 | TGTGCCAGCAGCTCGCGCCCGGGAGACGATCAGCCCCAGCATTTT | CASSSRPGDDQPQHF
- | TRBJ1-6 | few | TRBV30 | TGTGCAGAGGGGGGGGCTTATAATTCACCCCTCCACTTT | CAEGGAYNSPLHF
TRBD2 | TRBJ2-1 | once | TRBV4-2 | TGTGCCAGCAGCCAGGAAAGCGAGGGGACTAGCGGGTACAATGAGCAGTTCTTC | CASSQESEGTSGYNEQFF
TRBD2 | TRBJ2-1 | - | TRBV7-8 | TGTGCCAGCAGCTTAGTAGGTCGGGGGGGCGCCAATGAGCAGTTCTTC | CASSLVGRGGANEQFF
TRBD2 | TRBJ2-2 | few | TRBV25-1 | TGTGCCAGCAGTGAGCGGGGGGGCCGAGGCACCGGGGAGCTGTTTTTT | CASSERGGRGTGELFF
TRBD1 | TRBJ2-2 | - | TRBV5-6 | TGTGCCAGCAGTTGGCCGGGACAGGGGAAGTCCGGGGAGCTGTTTTTT | CASSWPGQGKSGELFF
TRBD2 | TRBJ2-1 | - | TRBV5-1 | TGCGCCAGCAGCTTTATAGCGGGAGGGCCGAATGAGCAGTTCTTC | CASSFIAGGPNEQFF
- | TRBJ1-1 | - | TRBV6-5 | TGTGCCAGCAGTTCAACACCGCGGGAGGCGACTGAAGCTTTCTTT | CASSSTPREATEAFF
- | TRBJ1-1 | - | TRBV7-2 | TGTGCCATCTCCGGGGGGCCGGCCCTCATGAACACTGAAGCTTTCTTT | CAISGGPALMNTEAFF
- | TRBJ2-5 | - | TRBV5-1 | TGCGCCAGCAGCTTGCCAGGGAAAGAGACCCAGTACTTC | CASSLPGKETQYF
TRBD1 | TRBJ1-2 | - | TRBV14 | TGTGCCAGCAGCCAAGATATCGACAGGGGGCATGGCTACACCTTC | CASSQDIDRGHGYTF
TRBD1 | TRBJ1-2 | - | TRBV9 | TGTGCCAGCAGCGTACAACAGGGGGCGCAGGTTGGCTACACCTTC | CASSVQQGAQVGYTF
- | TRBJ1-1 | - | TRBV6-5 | TGTGCCAGCAGTTACTCGGACGGGAGGGAAGCTTTCTTT | CASSYSDGREAFF
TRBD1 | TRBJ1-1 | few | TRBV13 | TGTGCCAGCAGCTCTCTTAGGGACAGGACTTTGAACACTGAAGCTTTCTTT | CASSSLRDRTLNTEAFF
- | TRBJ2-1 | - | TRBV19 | TGTGCCAGTAGCCGAGGACTGGGCGCTAAGTTGCCGCAGTTCTTC | CASSRGLGAKLPQFF
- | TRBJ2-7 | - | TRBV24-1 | TGTGCCACCAGCGATAGTAGCTCCTACGAGCAGTACTTC | CATSDSSSYEQYF
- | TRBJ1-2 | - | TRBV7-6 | TGTGCCAGCAGCTTATCCCTTAGAGGGGGTGCTGGCTACACCTTC | CASSLSLRGGAGYTF